The T cell receptor beta chain described here comes from a study of blood T cell repertoires in COVID-19 (dated by TCRdb to 2019 to 2021). Study-wide context: The collaborator samples originated in the United States, Italy and Spain and spanned the acute and convalescent phases of COVID-19. The material from the prospective study consisted of cDNA or gDNA derived from T cells, B-cell-depleted T cells, or PBMCs. The dataset comprised deeply sampled blood TCRbeta repertoires from subjects exposed to, actively infected with, or recovered from COVID-19. The repertoires were released in a freely available public database meant as a resource for research on the immune response to SARS-CoV-2. The samples were drawn from the first 160 participants of the ongoing ImmuneRACE study and from 950 to 1,500 subjects provided by 6 global collaborators. The sample metadata nearly always contained a de-identified subject ID, COVID-19 status, age in years and sex. Where available, HLA class I and class II types were taken from metadata supplied by the sample provider and were not determined by assay-based typing. Beyond this particular receptor, the publication reports: Clinical and demographic metadata were provided uncurated, with the amount varying by source and participant.

Concerning this clone: What this receptor recognizes is not known. No much larger clonotype is one base removed from it; base qualities were not supplied.

One collaborating source in Seattle enrolled patients while the patients were actively infected and followed the patients over time throughout the course of disease. Collaborating institutions collected whole blood in K2EDTA tubes following their own protocols. Collaborator samples were shipped for TCRbeta analysis as frozen whole blood, isolated PBMCs, or DNA extracted from either sample type. The immunoSEQ Assay, a bias-controlled multiplex PCR, was used to amplify TCRbeta CDR3 regions from genomic DNA. The study's processing was this. The number of nucleated cells in each sample was estimated by amplification of reference gene primers within the assay. Sequence reads were collapsed and filtered to measure the absolute abundance of every unique TCRbeta CDR3 rearrangement. For each sample, productive Simpson clonality was calculated by taking the square root of Simpson's diversity index across productive rearrangements. TCRdb's version of the immuneACCESS table is confined to in-frame rearrangements and falls short of the full clone set. An unresolved V gene accounts for under half of the shortfall where checked; the remainder is of unknown origin. That table gives V, J and clone size, and the DNA gave D and trimming. Recorded for this sample are 350,000 to 450,000 clones; over 75% of them occurred a single time. The ten largest clonotypes hold roughly 2.1% of the sample.

The TCR originated in an older woman with COVID-19, enrolled during active disease. Sequenced material: peripheral blood.

The DNA is TGTGCCAGCTCATCCGACCGGGACACTGAAGCTTTCTTT. It translates to CASSSDRDTEAFF. The chain employs TRBV18 and TRBJ1-1; the D gene identity is not certain. Trimming costs V 5 bases and J 3 bases, and their ends lie 10 bases apart. The CDR3 contains 13 residues, cysteine and phenylalanine counted. Only the CDR3 portion is preserved as DNA: 39 bases, with reading frame beginning at the first base. Reading the germline V gene gives CDR1 KGHSH and CDR2 LQKENI. Here the CDR3 is joined to the reference TRBV18 and TRBJ1-1 genes, and the full variable domain is: NAGVMQNPRHLVRRRGQEARLRCSPMKGHSHVYWYRQLPEEGLKFMVYLQKENIIDESGMPKERFSAEFPKEGPSILRIQQVVRGDSAAYFCASSSDRDTEAFFGQGTRLTVV.